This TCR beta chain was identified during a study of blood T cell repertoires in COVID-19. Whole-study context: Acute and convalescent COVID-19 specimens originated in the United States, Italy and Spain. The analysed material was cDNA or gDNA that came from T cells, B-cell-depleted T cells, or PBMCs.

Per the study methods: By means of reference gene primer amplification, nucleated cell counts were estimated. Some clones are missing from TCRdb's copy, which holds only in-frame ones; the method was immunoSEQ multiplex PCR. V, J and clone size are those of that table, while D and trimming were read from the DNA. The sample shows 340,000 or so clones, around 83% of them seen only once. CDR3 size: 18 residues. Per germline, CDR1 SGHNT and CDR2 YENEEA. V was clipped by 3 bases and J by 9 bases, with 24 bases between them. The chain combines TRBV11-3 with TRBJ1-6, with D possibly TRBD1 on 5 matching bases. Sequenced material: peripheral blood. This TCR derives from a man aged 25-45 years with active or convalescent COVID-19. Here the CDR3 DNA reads TGTGCCAGCAGCTTGGCCCCGCTGCCCAGGGATGCTATTTCACCCCTCCACTTT. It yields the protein CASSLAPLPRDAISPLHF.